The 6 T cell receptor beta chains below were found in one sample sequenced in a study of somatic mutations in cytotoxic T cells in rheumatoid arthritis. The table came from immunoSEQ multiplex PCR; TCRdb's copy has only in-frame clones and leaves some out. The data contain 18,000 or so clones, 73% of them seen just once; the ten biggest clones take up 21%. Input material: CD8+ T cells sorted from blood. These receptors were collected from a woman in her sixties in good health.

This clone has more than one count but fewer than ten. This chain connects TRBV19 to TRBJ2-1; TRBD1 aligns across 8 bases. The CDR3 totals 12 residues. Germline lookup yields CDR1 LNHDA and CDR2 SQIVND (reference sequence). V shed 7 bases and J 8 bases; nucleotides not matched to a gene: 4. The DNA for the CDR3 is TGTGCCAGTACGGCAGGGGGCGATGAGCAGTTCTTC. Its translation: CASTAGGDEQFF.

J is TRBJ2-1 and V is TRBV7-4; 15 bases match TRBD2. After removal of 5 bases from V and 4 bases from J, the junction contained 9 bases not matched to a gene. CDR3 length equals 18 residues. Germline V lookup: CDR1 SGHVT, CDR2 SQSDAQ. This CDR3 reads CASSTNGTSGGTYNEQFF. CDR3 bases: TGTGCCAGCAGCACTAACGGGACTAGCGGGGGGACGTACAATGAGCAGTTCTTC.

The chain carries TRBV27 and TRBJ2-7; D may be TRBD2 (6 bases). From germline, CDR1 is MNHEY and CDR2 SMNVEV (reference sequence). The CDR3 totals 14 residues. With 4 bases removed from V and 2 bases from J, the gap between germline ends came to 12 bases. The CDR3 region is CASSYGSGAYEQYF. The CDR3 nucleotides read TGTGCCAGCAGTTATGGTAGCGGCGCCTACGAGCAGTACTTC.

The sample holds a few counts of this clone. The chain has TRBV30 and TRBJ1-1; no reliable D call. CDR3 length equals 13 residues. Between the trimmed V and J ends, which lost 7 bases and 1 base, there was a span of 13 bases. The germline gives CDR1 GTSNPN, CDR2 SVGIG (reference sequence). CDR3 nucleotides: TGTGCCTTCTTTCCGGTAGAGAACACTGAAGCTTTCTTT. Its translation is CAFFPVENTEAFF. Filled out from reference TRBV30 and TRBJ1-1, the complete variable domain reads SQTIHQWPATLVQPVGSPLSLECTVEGTSNPNLYWYRQAAGRGLQLLFYSVGIGQISSEVPQNLSASRPQDRQFILSSKKLLLSDSGFYLCAFFPVENTEAFFGQGTRLTVV.

This clone occurred a few times. Other DNA sequences in this specimen translate into the identical CDR3. This CDR3 is CASRDSMNTEAFF. The CDR3 nucleotides are TGTGCCAGCAGGGACAGTATGAACACTGAAGCTTTCTTT. J is TRBJ1-1 and V is TRBV2; D perhaps matches TRBD1 (6 bases). CDR1 and CDR2 from the germline V gene are SNHLY and FYNNEI. The CDR3 has 13 amino acids. Trimming took 6 bases from V and 0 from J, leaving 8 bases between them.

This chain links TRBV6-5 with TRBJ1-1, with 8 bases matching TRBD1. The J segment lost 3 bases and the V segment lost 6 bases, leaving 6 bases of the junction unmatched. This CDR3 comprises 14 residues. Looked up from germline, CDR1 is MNHEY and CDR2 is SVGAGI. The CDR3 coding sequence is TGTGCCAGCAGCCGGACAGGGTCGGACACTGAAGCTTTCTTT. This sequence encodes CASSRTGSDTEAFF.